This entry concerns a single T cell receptor beta chain. It was CD45RO-negative cells, positively selected for CCR7, that made up naive CD8 cells, with terminally differentiated effector memory CD45RA+ cells excluded. The study drew its donors from healthy HIV-negative adults without recent acute infections or vaccinations. The data belong to a study of shared clonotypes between healthy human individuals. Study in general: Three plates each covered CD4 naive and memory; CD8 naive two, CD8 memory one.

Between the trimmed V and J ends, which lost 1 base and 6 bases, there was a span of 12 bases. The CDR3 runs to 14 residues. CDR1 is SEHNR and CDR2 is FQNEAQ in the germline V gene (reference sequence). Sequencing was performed with immunoSEQ multiplex PCR; in TCRdb, only in-frame clones are kept and a portion is missing. The sample has 550,000 to 750,000 clones; about 92% are singletons. This chain joins TRBV7-9 and TRBJ1-2; maybe TRBD1 (6 bases). This clonotype originated in a man aged 30-40 years in good health. Sequencing was carried out using naive CD8+ T cells sorted from blood. CDR3 sequence (DNA): TGTGCCAGCAGCTTAGGAGGGGGAATTAATGGCTACACCTTC. It translates to CASSLGGGINGYTF.